The TCR beta chain under discussion was sequenced for a study of T-cell reconstitution after alpha-beta-depleted transplantation in children. TCRbeta library construction was performed incorporating unique molecular identifiers. TCRdb ran MiXCR on the PCR reads and lists one entry per CDR3 protein. The sample has about 830,000 distinct CDR3 sequences, 15% to 20% seen once. The sequence was collected from a male patient younger than 18 who had a stem cell transplant for acute lymphoblastic leukemia, so the T cells may come from the graft donor. The material was PBMCs, mostly from graft donor cells, obtained 360 days after TCRalphabeta/CD19-depleted stem cell transplant.

The CDR3 bases are TGCGCCAGCAGCTCCACCGGGACAGCCTGGGGAGAGACCCAGTACTTC. This gives the protein CASSSTGTAWGETQYF. This chain links TRBV5-1 with TRBJ2-5; 7 bases align to TRBD1. Unmatched junction bases numbered 12, after V lost 3 bases and J lost 4 bases. CDR1 and CDR2 from the germline V gene are SGHRS and YFSETQ. This CDR3 contains 16 residues.